Sequencing of this T cell receptor (beta chain) was carried out in a study of blood T cell repertoires in COVID-19. Turning to the study itself: Both acute and convalescent COVID-19 samples were obtained from the United States, Italy and Spain. Sample material is recorded as cDNA or gDNA derived from T cells, B-cell-depleted T cells, or PBMCs.

How the authors handled the data: Amplifying reference gene primers gave estimates of nucleated cell counts. Some clones are missing from TCRdb's copy, which holds only in-frame ones; the method was immunoSEQ multiplex PCR. The DNA gave D and trimming, while V, J and clone size come from that table. The sample yields around 56,000 clones, roughly three quarters seen once. The J segment lost 13 bases and the V segment lost 5 bases, leaving 7 bases of the junction unmatched. The CDR3 loop spans 12 amino acids. Germline CDR1 GTSNPN, CDR2 SVGIG (reference sequence). The V and J genes are TRBV30 and TRBJ2-3; 12 nucleotides match TRBD2. Sequencing used peripheral blood. This clonotype originated in a man aged 55 to 70 with acute or convalescent COVID-19. The CDR3 protein is CAWGSLAGGKYF. CDR3 nucleotides: TGTGCCTGGGGATCCCTAGCGGGGGGGAAGTATTTT.